These T cell receptor beta chains were read from a single sample in a study of blood T cell repertoires in COVID-19. Here immunoSEQ multiplex PCR was the method, and the copy in TCRdb shows in-frame clones only, minus some. The sample has some 270,000 clones, approximately 90% seen once. The material sequenced was PBMCs or T cells enriched from blood (not recorded which). The receptors were gathered from a middle-aged man who had been exposed to COVID-19. The CDR3 runs from the conserved cysteine through the conserved F or W. D genes are given only for firm matches. Rows may omit the clone size; those that give it use once, few, many or a size class.

CSVGLGGRADTQYF	TGCAGCGTCGGGTTGGGCGGGAGAGCCGATACGCAGTATTTT	TRBV29-1	TRBJ2-3	TRBD2	few
CASSYSPTVNTEAFF	TGTGCCAGCAGTTACTCCCCCACGGTAAACACTGAAGCTTTCTTT	TRBV6-2/TRBV6-3	TRBJ1-1	NA	NA
CASASGGSYEQYF	TGTGCCAGTGCTAGCGGGGGCTCCTACGAGCAGTACTTC	TRBV25-1	TRBJ2-7	TRBD2	NA
CASSRSQGHEQYF	TGTGCCAGCTCACGCAGCCAGGGCCACGAGCAGTACTTC	TRBV18	TRBJ2-7	NA	NA
CASSDGLAGSSYEQYF	TGTGCCAGCAGTGATGGACTAGCGGGCTCCTCCTACGAGCAGTACTTC	TRBV2	TRBJ2-7	TRBD2	once
CASSKLEGYNTGELFF	TGTGCCAGCAGCAAACTGGAGGGGTATAACACCGGGGAGCTGTTTTTT	TRBV25-1	TRBJ2-2	NA	NA
CASIRQGITEAFF	TGTGCCAGCATAAGACAGGGAATTACTGAAGCTTTCTTT	TRBV2	TRBJ1-1	TRBD1	NA
CASSFSRGLPTGELFF	TGTGCCAGCAGTTTCTCCAGGGGCCTACCCACCGGGGAGCTGTTTTTT	TRBV28	TRBJ2-2	NA	NA
CASNTGTGANIQYF	TGCGCCAGCAATACCGGGACAGGCGCCAACATTCAGTACTTC	TRBV5-1	TRBJ2-4	TRBD1	few
CASSSGGGTDTQYF	TGTGCCAGTAGTAGCGGGGGGGGGACAGATACGCAGTATTTT	TRBV19	TRBJ2-3	TRBD2	once
CSVGGTSGTAWDTQYF	TGCAGCGTGGGGGGGACTAGCGGGACAGCGTGGGATACGCAGTATTTT	TRBV29-1	TRBJ2-3	TRBD2	once
CASSRQGYSPLHF	TGTGCCAGCAGTCGACAGGGGTATTCACCCCTCCACTTT	TRBV2	TRBJ1-6	TRBD1	NA
CASSRVAGGKNKANTGELFF	TGTGCCAGCAGCAGAGTAGCGGGAGGGAAAAACAAAGCGAACACCGGGGAGCTGTTTTTT	TRBV7-9	TRBJ2-2	TRBD2	NA
CASSGDRGNTGELFF	TGTGCCAGCAGTGGGGACAGGGGAAACACCGGGGAGCTGTTTTTT	TRBV28	TRBJ2-2	TRBD1	NA
CASSQSGNEQFF	TGTGCCAGCAGCCAATCCGGCAATGAGCAGTTCTTC	TRBV3-1/TRBV3-2	TRBJ2-1	NA	NA
CASSPSGRRETQYF	TGTGCCAGCAGCCCCTCCGGGAGAAGAGAGACCCAGTACTTC	TRBV7-3	TRBJ2-5	NA	NA
CASSLSGVSADTQYF	TGTGCCAGCAGTTTATCGGGAGTAAGCGCAGATACGCAGTATTTT	TRBV27	TRBJ2-3	NA	NA
CASSVPATRENTGELFF	TGTGCCAGCAGCGTACCCGCGACTAGGGAGAACACCGGGGAGCTGTTTTTT	TRBV9	TRBJ2-2	NA	NA
CASSFQGYYEQYF	TGTGCCAGCAGCTTTCAGGGGTACTACGAGCAGTACTTC	TRBV28	TRBJ2-7	NA	NA
CSVEDGGTGLGYTF	TGCAGCGTTGAAGATGGAGGGACAGGGCTCGGCTACACCTTC	TRBV29-1	TRBJ1-2	TRBD1	NA
CASSPKTGDTDTQYF	TGTGCCAGCAGCCCTAAAACGGGAGATACAGATACGCAGTATTTT	TRBV5-4	TRBJ2-3	NA	NA
CASKAGGPSSYNEQFF	TGTGCCAGCAAGGCGGGAGGTCCGAGCTCCTACAATGAGCAGTTCTTC	TRBV27	TRBJ2-1	TRBD2	NA
CASSSDSRDTIYF	TGTGCCAGCAGTTCGGACTCAAGGGACACCATATATTTT	TRBV11-3	TRBJ1-3	NA	NA
CASEGRANTGELFF	TGTGCCAGTGAAGGGAGGGCGAACACCGGGGAGCTGTTTTTT	TRBV19	TRBJ2-2	TRBD2	NA
CASTSGRLTYNEQFF	TGTGCCAGCACCAGCGGGAGACTTACCTACAATGAGCAGTTCTTC	TRBV7-8	TRBJ2-1	TRBD2	NA
CASTAELSYNEQFF	TGTGCCAGCACAGCGGAGCTATCCTACAATGAGCAGTTCTTC	TRBV19	TRBJ2-1	NA	NA
CASRGGDRTDTQYF	TGTGCCAGCAGAGGAGGGGATCGCACAGATACGCAGTATTTT	TRBV7-9	TRBJ2-3	NA	NA
CATSPTGDSHGNTIYF	TGTGCTACAAGCCCGACAGGGGACAGCCATGGAAACACCATATATTTT	TRBV25-1	TRBJ1-3	TRBD1	few
CASSGGTSGSIDEQYF	TGTGCCAGCAGCGGCGGGACTAGCGGGAGTATCGACGAGCAGTACTTC	TRBV5-5	TRBJ2-7	TRBD2	NA
CASGLVLDRSSGNTIYF	TGTGCTAGTGGTTTGGTACTTGACAGGAGCTCTGGAAACACCATATATTTT	TRBV12-5	TRBJ1-3	NA	NA
CASSSELSGNSYNEQFF	TGTGCCAGCAGCTCGGAACTTAGCGGGAACTCCTACAATGAGCAGTTCTTC	TRBV13	TRBJ2-1	TRBD2	once
CASSGNRGEREKLFF	TGCGCCAGCAGCGGAAACAGGGGGGAAAGAGAAAAACTGTTTTTT	TRBV5-1	TRBJ1-4	TRBD1	NA
CASSYSATGGQPQHF	TGTGCCAGCAGTTACTCGGCGACAGGGGGCCAGCCCCAGCATTTT	TRBV6-5	TRBJ1-5	TRBD1	few
CASGLAGVYYNYGYTF	TGTGCTAGTGGTTTGGCCGGGGTCTACTATAACTATGGCTACACCTTC	TRBV12-5	TRBJ1-2	NA	NA
CASSLDYSYEQYF	TGTGCCAGCAGCCTCGACTACTCCTACGAGCAGTACTTC	TRBV3-1/TRBV3-2	TRBJ2-7	NA	NA
CASSLDRGTEAFF	TGTGCCAGCAGTTTGGACAGGGGCACTGAAGCTTTCTTT	TRBV28	TRBJ1-1	TRBD1	NA
CASRTGVVNQPQHF	TGTGCCAGCAGAACAGGGGTGGTCAATCAGCCCCAGCATTTT	TRBV28	TRBJ1-5	TRBD1	NA
CASSLGAPGSPHEQYF	TGTGCCAGCAGTTTAGGGGCTCCCGGGAGCCCCCACGAGCAGTACTTC	TRBV27	TRBJ2-7	NA	NA
CASSYRTVTNEKLFF	TGTGCCAGCAGCTACCGGACAGTTACAAATGAAAAACTGTTTTTT	TRBV5-4	TRBJ1-4	NA	NA
CASSIGGLNTEAFF	TGTGCCAGTAGTATAGGGGGCCTGAACACTGAAGCTTTCTTT	TRBV19	TRBJ1-1	NA	NA
CASSQAGIYPVAQYF	TGCGCCAGCAGCCAAGCCGGGATCTACCCCGTTGCGCAGTACTTC	TRBV4-1	TRBJ2-7	NA	NA
CASSRRTSGTNANTGELFF	TGTGCCAGCAGCCGACGGACTAGCGGGACCAACGCGAACACCGGGGAGCTGTTTTTT	TRBV4-2	TRBJ2-2	TRBD2	NA
CASSQDPIAGGPGGTGELFF	TGTGCCAGCAGCCAAGACCCCATAGCGGGAGGGCCAGGAGGGACCGGGGAGCTGTTTTTT	TRBV3-1/TRBV3-2	TRBJ2-2	TRBD2	NA
CASSEPLAGGPGEQFF	TGTGCCAGCAGTGAACCCCTAGCGGGAGGGCCTGGTGAGCAGTTCTTC	TRBV25-1	TRBJ2-1	TRBD2	NA
CASSPMRTNTGELFF	TGTGCCAGCAGTCCCATGAGGACGAACACCGGGGAGCTGTTTTTT	TRBV6-5	TRBJ2-2	NA	NA
CASTHRSCEQYF	TGTGCCAGCACACACCGGAGTTGCGAGCAGTACTTC	TRBV6-5	TRBJ2-7	NA	few
CASSQATGGNTEAFF	TGCGCCAGCAGCCAAGCTACAGGGGGTAACACTGAAGCTTTCTTT	TRBV4-1	TRBJ1-1	TRBD1	NA
CASSPGTGQETQYF	TGTGCTAGCAGCCCCGGGACAGGACAAGAGACCCAGTACTTC	TRBV7-7	TRBJ2-5	TRBD1	NA
CASRSGRREARTDTQYF	TGTGCCAGCAGATCCGGCCGACGGGAGGCGCGCACAGATACGCAGTATTTT	TRBV7-9	TRBJ2-3	TRBD2	NA
CSARGTLPSGNTEAFF	TGCAGTGCTCGTGGGACACTTCCCTCGGGGAACACTGAAGCTTTCTTT	TRBV20-1	TRBJ1-1	NA	NA
CASSYRPGSSYNEQFF	TGTGCCAGCAGTTACCGACCTGGGAGCTCCTACAATGAGCAGTTCTTC	TRBV6-5	TRBJ2-1	NA	few